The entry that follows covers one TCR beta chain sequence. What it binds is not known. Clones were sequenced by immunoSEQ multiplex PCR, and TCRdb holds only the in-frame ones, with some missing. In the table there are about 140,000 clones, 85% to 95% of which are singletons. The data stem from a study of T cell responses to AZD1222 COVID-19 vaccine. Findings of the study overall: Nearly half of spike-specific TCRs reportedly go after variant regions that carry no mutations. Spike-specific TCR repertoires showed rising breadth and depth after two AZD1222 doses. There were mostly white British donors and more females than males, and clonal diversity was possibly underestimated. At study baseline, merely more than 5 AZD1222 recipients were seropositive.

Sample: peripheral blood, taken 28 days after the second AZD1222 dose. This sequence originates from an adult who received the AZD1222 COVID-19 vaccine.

For the CDR3, the DNA is TGTGCCAGCAGCTCCTTAGCGGGAGTCTTTACAGATACGCAGTATTTT. Translating gives CASSSLAGVFTDTQYF. The chain joins TRBV5-5 to TRBJ2-3; 9 nucleotides agree with TRBD2. The V gene end was trimmed by 3 bases and the J gene end by 3 bases; junction bases not matched to a gene: 8. The CDR3 has 16 amino acids. Germline V lookup: CDR1 SGHKS, CDR2 YYEKEE (reference sequence).